Listed here are 8 T cell receptor beta chains from one sample, sequenced in a study of cytomegalovirus exposure and HLA in healthy donors. Researchers ran the PCR with 60 Vbeta and 13 Jbeta primers. Profiling relied on immunoSEQ multiplex PCR, and the TCRdb table lists in-frame clones only, not all of them. The sample has some 100,000 clones, approximately 80% seen once. Sequencing was carried out using PBMCs. The receptors were gathered from a woman aged 18-30 years in good health and CMV-seronegative.

The genes are TRBV19 and TRBJ2-2; D is undetermined. The length of the CDR3 is 14 residues. V was pared by 0 bases and J by 6 bases, with 8 bases between. Germline values: CDR1 LNHDA, CDR2 SQIVND (reference sequence). CDR3 nucleotides: TGTGCCAGTAGTATAGATCGAGGTGCCGGGGAGCTGTTTTTT. This encodes CASSIDRGAGELFF.

The CDR3 bases are TGTGCCAGTAGTCTAGCGGGGGGCCGCTATGAGCAGTTCTTC. It encodes CASSLAGGRYEQFF. The gene calls are TRBV19 and TRBJ2-1; 11 bases align to TRBD2. The ends lost 5 bases at V and 8 bases at J; junction bases unmatched: 5. Germline loops: CDR1 LNHDA, CDR2 SQIVND (reference sequence). This CDR3 is built from 14 residues.

The CDR3 coding sequence is TGTGCCAGCAGCTTGACGGGGGGCGCCCAGCCCCAGCATTTT. It specifies CASSLTGGAQPQHF. The V call is TRBV5-6, the J call TRBJ1-5; D possibly corresponds to TRBD1 (6 bases). Trimming left V 1 base short and J 7 bases short, with 12 bases between. The CDR3 contains 14 residues. Germline CDR1 and CDR2: SGHDT and YYEEEE.

The chain is built from TRBV5-1 and TRBJ2-7; 8 bases align to TRBD1. The CDR3 has 15 residues. V dropped 0 bases and J dropped 3; count of bases not matched to a gene: 5. Germline V gene lookup returns CDR1 SGHRS and CDR2 YFSETQ. As DNA, the CDR3 is TGCGCCAGCAGCTTGGGACAGGGGATGCTCTACGAGCAGTACTTC. This encodes CASSLGQGMLYEQYF.

This clone turned up a few times. V and J are TRBV10-2 and TRBJ2-2; TRBD2 is a possible D gene (6 bases). Trimming removed 6 bases at V and 5 bases at J, with 10 bases between. The CDR3 totals 13 residues. Germline CDR1 WSHSY, CDR2 SAAADI. Written as DNA, the CDR3 is TGCGCCAGCAGGGTTGGACTAACCGGGGAGCTGTTTTTT. Its translation: CASRVGLTGELFF.

The V and J genes are TRBV7-2 and TRBJ1-2; maybe TRBD1 (5 bases). The V gene's germline CDR1 is SGHTA and CDR2 FQGNSA. The CDR3 is made up of 15 amino acids. V dropped 1 base and J dropped 4 bases, with 13 bases sitting between them. The CDR3 nucleotides read TGTGCCAGCAGCTTAGAAGGGCAGGGCCCCTATGGCTACACCTTC. Encoded protein: CASSLEGQGPYGYTF.

The chain combines TRBV28 with TRBJ2-3; TRBD2 agrees at 7 bases. With 3 bases clipped from V and 6 bases from J, the junction kept 0 bases outside the gene matches. This CDR3 spans 12 amino acids. From germline, CDR1 is MDHEN and CDR2 SYDVKM. CDR3 sequence: CASSLGGDTQYF. The CDR3 nucleotides are TGTGCCAGCAGTTTGGGGGGGGATACGCAGTATTTT.

The chain recombines TRBV29-1 with TRBJ2-7; 10 bases agree with TRBD2. Trimming took 4 bases from V and 2 from J; bases not matched to a gene: 2. This CDR3 has 13 residues. Germline CDR1 reads SQVTM; CDR2 reads ANQGSEA. DNA for the CDR3: TGCAGCGTTGCCGGACTAGCGGCCTACGAGCAGTACTTC. Translation: CSVAGLAAYEQYF.